Below, one T cell receptor beta chain is given with its context. Assay runs were performed at deep level. Some clones are missing from TCRdb's copy, which holds only in-frame ones; the method was immunoSEQ multiplex PCR. The data hold about 820,000 clones, with 85% to 95% observed a single time. The record originates from a study of shared clonotypes between healthy human individuals. V lost 5 bases and J lost 0; bases outside the gene matches: 12. CDR3 size: 20 residues. The germline V gene has CDR1 MNHEY and CDR2 SMNVEV (reference sequence). Naive CD8 isolation took CD45RO-negative cells positively selected for CCR7 and excluded terminally differentiated effector memory CD45RA+ cells.

This receptor was taken from a man aged 25 to 40 in good health. Sample: naive CD8+ T cells sorted from blood. The chain combines TRBV27 with TRBJ2-1; 14 bases are a match to TRBD2. The CDR3 bases are TGTGCCAGCAGTCTTTGGGGACTAGCGGGAGATGGTTTCTCCTACAATGAGCAGTTCTTC. Its protein product is CASSLWGLAGDGFSYNEQFF.